Following are 15 T cell receptor beta chains from one sample sequenced in a study of breast tumors, draining lymph nodes, adjacent tissues. Breast cancer patients provided tissue from their axillary draining lymph nodes. TCRdb reanalysed the multiplex PCR reads using MiXCR and keeps one entry per CDR3 protein. The repertoire consists of fewer than 85,000 distinct CDR3 sequences, with roughly a fifth occurring once and the leading ten covering 2% to 3%. Sequenced: axillary lymph node tissue. These receptors were obtained from a female donor with breast cancer. Some clones in this sample may be carry-over from other donors' samples.

Concerning this clonotype itself: Being one base from a much bigger clone, this may be a read error. The gene calls are TRBV5-5 and TRBJ2-5; a weak D match, TRBD2 (7 bases). The V and J ends lost 7 bases and 5 bases respectively, with 24 bases between them. The CDR3 is made up of 16 amino acids. CDR1 is SGHKS and CDR2 is YYEKEE in the germline V gene (reference sequence). The CDR3 sequence: CASGARGGGGAETQYF. The CDR3 DNA follows: TGTGCCAGCGGCGCCCGGGGAGGGGGAGGGGCGGAGACCCAGTACTTC.

This clonotype was recorded many times. The rearrangement joins TRBV7-9 to TRBJ2-7; 7 bases map to TRBD1. V gave up 1 base and J gave up 6 bases; unmatched junction bases: 9. Germline V gene sequence: CDR1 SEHNR, CDR2 FQNEAQ (reference sequence). The CDR3 length is 15 residues. This CDR3 is CASSLDGTALGEQYF. Written as DNA, the CDR3 is TGTGCCAGCAGCTTAGATGGGACAGCCTTGGGCGAGCAGTACTTC.

There are a few counts of this clonotype. J is TRBJ2-1 and V is TRBV4-3, with TRBD2 identical over 7 bases. Looked up from germline, CDR1 is LGHNA and CDR2 is YSLEER. The CDR3 has 16 residues. With V trimmed by 0 bases and J by 3 bases, 5 bases remained unmatched. CDR3 protein: CASSQDDGTIYNEQFF. The CDR3 DNA follows: TGCGCCAGCAGCCAAGATGACGGGACTATCTACAATGAGCAGTTCTTC.

In its sample, this clonotype was seen a few times. With a much larger clone just one base away, this may be a read error. The rearrangement joins TRBV7-2 to TRBJ2-3; 12 nucleotides match TRBD2. There are 16 residues in the CDR3. CDR1 is SGHTA, CDR2 FQGNSA, per germline. Trimming took 6 bases from V and 6 from J; bases not matched to a gene: 10. CDR3 sequence reads: CASRSSRLAGADTQYF. Here the CDR3 DNA reads TGTGCCAGCAGATCCAGTCGACTAGCGGGAGCGGATACGCAGTATTTT.

At least ten counts were recorded for this clonotype. V and J are TRBV5-1 and TRBJ2-3; 12 bases agree with TRBD2. Germline assignment: CDR1 SGHRS and CDR2 YFSETQ. V lost 4 bases, J lost 6 bases, and 9 bases stayed unmatched. CDR3 length: 16 residues. CDR3 sequence: CASSPLAGGFGDTQYF. The CDR3 region has the DNA TGCGCCAGCAGCCCACTAGCGGGAGGATTTGGGGATACGCAGTATTTT.

This clonotype was detected once. The chain is built from TRBV19 and TRBJ1-4; possibly TRBD1 for D (6 bases). There are 14 residues in the CDR3. Germline V CDR1 and CDR2: LNHDA, SQIVND (reference sequence). V dropped 7 bases and J dropped 5 bases, with 14 bases sitting between them. The CDR3 is CASKSRGRNEKLFF. DNA for the CDR3: TGTGCCAGTAAGTCCAGGGGCAGGAATGAAAAACTGTTTTTT.

This clonotype was recorded many times. The genes are TRBV7-3 and TRBJ2-1; D is possibly TRBD1 (6 bases). Germline V gene data show CDR1 as SGHTA and CDR2 as FQGTGA. This CDR3 contains 13 residues. Trimming took 6 bases from V and 8 from J, leaving 14 bases between them. The DNA of the CDR3 is TGTGCCAGCAGTCCTGGGGGCTATGATGAGCAGTTCTTC. Amino acid sequence: CASSPGGYDEQFF. Full variable domain (missing parts from reference TRBV7-3 and TRBJ2-1): GAGVSQTPSNKVTEKGKYVELRCDPISGHTALYWYRQSLGQGPEFLIYFQGTGAADDSGLPNDRFFAVRPEGSVSTLKIQRTERGDSAVYLCASSPGGYDEQFFGPGTRLTVL.

The genes are TRBV14 and TRBJ2-4; D is possibly TRBD1 or TRBD2 (5 bases each). This CDR3 contains 16 residues. CDR1 SGHDN and CDR2 FVKESK come from the germline V gene. V gave up 4 bases and J gave up 0 bases, with 13 bases separating them. The CDR3 reads CASSPTGPIAKNIQYF. The CDR3, as DNA: TGTGCCAGCAGCCCGACGGGACCGATAGCCAAAAACATTCAGTACTTC.

This clonotype has ten or more counts. The chain joins TRBV5-1 to TRBJ2-1; D gene ambiguous. The CDR3 extends over 15 amino acids. Germline V gene data show CDR1 as SGHRS and CDR2 as YFSETQ. V lost 2 bases and J lost 2, with 11 bases in between. The CDR3 is CASSFFPSAYNEQFF. CDR3 nucleotide sequence: TGCGCCAGCAGCTTTTTCCCGAGCGCCTACAATGAGCAGTTCTTC.

This clonotype occurred a few times. This chain uses TRBV28 with TRBJ1-5, with D uncertain. V lost 6 bases to trimming and J lost 4 bases, with 13 bases between them. This CDR3 is built from 14 residues. Germline lookup yields CDR1 MDHEN and CDR2 SYDVKM. The CDR3 sequence is CASSSGPLNQPQHF. DNA for the CDR3: TGTGCCAGCAGCTCCGGCCCCCTTAATCAGCCCCAGCATTTT.

This clonotype was counted ten times or more. The chain uses TRBV6-5 and TRBJ2-2; 7 bases agree with TRBD1. The CDR3 runs 14 residues. From germline, CDR1 is MNHEY and CDR2 SVGAGI. The V and J ends lost 6 bases and 6 bases, in that order; junction bases with no gene match: 7. CDR3 loop: CASRPSTGAGELFF. The DNA of the CDR3 is TGTGCCAGCAGGCCCTCAACAGGGGCCGGGGAGCTGTTTTTT.

This clonotype was counted at least ten times. The rearrangement uses TRBV24-1 and TRBJ2-2; D remains ambiguous. Germline CDR1 is KGHDR and CDR2 is SFDVKD. This CDR3 has 13 residues. V lost 7 bases to trimming and J lost 6 bases, with 11 bases between them. CDR3 coding DNA: TGTGCCACCAGCCGAGAGGTCTCCGGGGAGCTGTTTTTT. Translated: CATSREVSGELFF.

This clonotype was counted many times. The CDR3 bases are TGTGCCAGTAGTATCGACGGGACAGCAGTTTATAATTCACCCCTCCACTTT. The encoded protein is CASSIDGTAVYNSPLHF. The gene calls are TRBV19 and TRBJ1-6, with 7 bases identical to TRBD1. The CDR3 consists of 17 residues. Germline CDR1 is LNHDA and CDR2 is SQIVND (reference sequence). The V and J ends lost 3 bases and 4 bases, in that order; junction bases with no gene match: 9.

The chain joins TRBV11-2 to TRBJ2-6; no firm D call. The V and J ends lost 5 bases and 0 bases respectively, with 11 bases between them. The CDR3 runs 16 residues. Germline assignment: CDR1 SGHAT and CDR2 FQNNGV. CDR3 amino acids: CASSRRYDSGANVLTF. CDR3 bases: TGTGCCAGCAGCAGAAGATATGACTCTGGGGCCAACGTCCTGACTTTC. The variable domain in full, completed from reference TRBV11-2 and TRBJ2-6, reads EAGVAQSPRYKIIEKRQSVAFWCNPISGHATLYWYQQILGQGPKLLIQFQNNGVVDDSQLPKDRFSAERLKGVDSTLKIQPAKLEDSAVYLCASSRRYDSGANVLTFGAGSRLTVL.

This clonotype has a count of ten or more. The chain employs TRBV7-3 and TRBJ2-5; TRBD2 matches 9 bases. Germline V gene sequence: CDR1 SGHTA, CDR2 FQGTGA. The CDR3 totals 16 residues. V dropped 2 bases and J dropped 1; count of bases not matched to a gene: 5. This chain's CDR3 is CASSLRLAEFQETQYF. In DNA form, the CDR3 reads TGTGCCAGCAGCTTACGACTAGCGGAATTCCAAGAGACCCAGTACTTC.